This TCR beta chain came from a study of human T cells and chemical hapten exposure. Germline V gene data show CDR1 as SQVTM and CDR2 as ANQGSEA. V lost 4 bases and J lost 10; bases outside the gene matches: 7. The CDR3 length is 13 residues. In TCRdb, the RACE reads were re-called with MiXCR into one record per CDR3 protein. The table lists around 360,000 distinct CDR3 sequences, around 6% of them singletons. This clonotype has at least ten counts. Specified time point: patch test 2, 6 weeks after DPC sensitization. Treatment described: therapeutic diphenylcyclopropenone sensitization with weekly scalp DPC.

The chain links TRBV29-1 to TRBJ2-1; the match to TRBD1 covers 10 bases. Specimen: whole blood, collected in connection with sensitization to the hapten diphenylcyclopropenone (DPC). This clonotype originated in a woman between 18 and 30 years old with alopecia areata. Some clones in this sample may be carry-over from other donors' samples. DNA for the CDR3: TGCAGCGTTGCCGGGACAGGGGTGGGCGAGCAGTTCTTC. It is translated as CSVAGTGVGEQFF.